Sequencing of this TCR beta chain was carried out in a study of T cells in narcolepsy. Study at large: Patients with NT1 or NT2 and healthy control donors were enrolled.

Here immunoSEQ multiplex PCR was the method, and the copy in TCRdb shows in-frame clones only, minus some. The table includes approximately 30,000 clones, approximately 86% detected once. This CDR3 has 14 residues. Germline V gene lookup returns CDR1 MDHEN and CDR2 SYDVKM. Trimming took 8 bases from V and 7 from J, leaving 18 bases between them. The sequence derives from a human donor with narcolepsy. Sequenced: CD45RA- memory CD4+ T cells from PBMCs. This rearrangement joins TRBV28 to TRBJ2-1, with D possibly being TRBD2 (7 bases). The CDR3 region is CASGGGLIWNEQFF. The CDR3 DNA is TGTGCCAGCGGGGGGGGGCTGATTTGGAATGAGCAGTTCTTC.